The rows below give T cell receptor beta chains drawn from one sample of a study of cytomegalovirus exposure and HLA in healthy donors. Profiled with immunoSEQ multiplex PCR; TCRdb holds only in-frame clones, not every one. The data show roughly 40,000 clones, around half seen once. Sequencing was carried out using PBMCs. The receptor set was obtained from a human donor in good health. Each CDR3 is given with its conserved first and last residue. D genes are given only for firm matches.

v_gene: TRBV5-4; j_gene: TRBJ2-7; d_gene: .; CDR3aa: CASSLGMEVAASYEQYF
v_gene: TRBV7-2; j_gene: .; d_gene: TRBD2; CDR3aa: CASTRAGESSYEQYF
v_gene: TRBV28; j_gene: TRBJ1-1; d_gene: TRBD1; CDR3aa: CASSSPGQGKAEAFF
v_gene: TRBV27; j_gene: TRBJ2-7; d_gene: .; CDR3aa: CASSRTPPNYEQYF
v_gene: TRBV7-9; j_gene: TRBJ1-2; d_gene: .; CDR3aa: CASSLARDYTF
v_gene: TRBV28; j_gene: TRBJ2-7; d_gene: TRBD1; CDR3aa: CASSRRGQTTYEQYF
v_gene: TRBV6-1; j_gene: TRBJ2-1; d_gene: TRBD2; CDR3aa: CASSEAGGYNEQFF
v_gene: TRBV7-2; j_gene: .; d_gene: TRBD2; CDR3aa: CASSLLGLAGGNTRGEQYF
v_gene: TRBV29-1; j_gene: TRBJ1-1; d_gene: TRBD1; CDR3aa: CSAPLRTGGRAFF
v_gene: TRBV6-1; j_gene: TRBJ2-7; d_gene: TRBD2; CDR3aa: CASAAFGTSSHEQYF
v_gene: TRBV6-5; j_gene: TRBJ1-1; d_gene: .; CDR3aa: CASSYRQGTIEAFF
v_gene: TRBV28; j_gene: TRBJ2-7; d_gene: .; CDR3aa: CASMYGVSYEQYF
v_gene: TRBV19; j_gene: TRBJ1-1; d_gene: TRBD1; CDR3aa: CASSPDRGGTEAFF
v_gene: TRBV4-3; j_gene: TRBJ1-5; d_gene: .; CDR3aa: CASSQDPQAGQPQHF
v_gene: TRBV9; j_gene: TRBJ2-3; d_gene: TRBD2; CDR3aa: CASSVGRSGGARDTQYF